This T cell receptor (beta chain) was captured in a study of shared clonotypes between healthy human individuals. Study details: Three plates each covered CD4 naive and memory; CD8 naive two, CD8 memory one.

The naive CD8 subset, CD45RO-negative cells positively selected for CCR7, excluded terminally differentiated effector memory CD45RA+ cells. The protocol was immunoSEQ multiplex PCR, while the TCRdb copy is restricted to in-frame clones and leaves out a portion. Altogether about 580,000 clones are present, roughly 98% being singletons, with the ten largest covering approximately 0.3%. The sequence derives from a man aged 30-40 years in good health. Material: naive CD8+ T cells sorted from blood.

The CDR3 region has the DNA TGTGCCAGCAGTCCAAGGAACAATCTAGCCAAAAACATTCAGTACTTC. Translated: CASSPRNNLAKNIQYF. The chain is built from TRBV27 and TRBJ2-4; D not certain. V lost 5 bases and J lost 0, with 14 bases in between. The CDR3 sequence is 16 residues long. Germline CDR1 MNHEY, CDR2 SMNVEV (reference sequence).